The table lists the clone carrying this TCR beta chain with many counts. Its antigen is currently unknown. The record originates from a study of cytotoxic CD8 clonotypes in ibrutinib-treated CLL. Roughly 2 micrograms of genomic DNA from cryopreserved PBMCs went into TCR beta libraries. Assay: immunoSEQ multiplex PCR; the TCRdb copy retains only in-frame clones and omits some. The profile shows 250,000 to 350,000 clones, about 72% of them singletons. V shed 3 bases and J shed 2 bases, with 9 bases lying between them. Germline V gene lookup returns CDR1 MNHEY and CDR2 SMNVEV (reference sequence). This CDR3 is 14 amino acids long. Findings and caveats of the study: The public clonotypes identified were infrequent and showed contraction or stability on treatment. Clonality increased at ibrutinib response and stayed stable in sustained remission. At progression, however, it fell back toward baseline. At baseline, clonality was higher than in age-matched healthy donors and correlated with CD8+ counts.

This sample comprised PBMCs, obtained at disease progression, from a patient treated with ibrutinib. The chain joins TRBV27 to TRBJ2-3, with D possibly being TRBD1 (6 bases). The sequence was collected from a human donor with chronic lymphocytic leukemia. CDR3 in DNA: TGTGCCAGCAGTTTGAACAGGGACACAGATACGCAGTATTTT. Encoded protein: CASSLNRDTDTQYF.